This T cell receptor (beta chain) was identified in a study of blood T cell repertoires in COVID-19. The method was immunoSEQ multiplex PCR; TCRdb's version includes in-frame clones alone and lacks a portion of them. Among a few hundred thousand clones listed, roughly nine tenths were seen once. The length of the CDR3 is 13 residues. The V end lost 5 bases, the J end lost 6 bases, and 13 bases lay between the germline ends. Germline V CDR1 and CDR2: MNHEY, SMNVEV (reference sequence). All enrollees were about 18 to 100 years old and from roughly 22 US areas. Each participant's cohort was designated according to participant-reported clinical history.

The chain recombines TRBV27 with TRBJ1-2, with D perhaps TRBD1 (5 bases). The source material was PBMCs or T cells enriched from blood (not recorded which). This clonotype was sampled from a man in his late teens or twenties who had recovered from COVID-19. The CDR3 DNA follows: TGTGCCAGCAGTCAGGGCAGGGAAGATGGCTACACCTTC. It codes for CASSQGREDGYTF.